The subject of this entry is one T cell receptor (beta chain). Sequencing used immunoSEQ multiplex PCR; TCRdb keeps in-frame clones, though not all of them. The sample lists 2 million to 2.5 million clones; approximately 94% were seen once. The naive CD8 subset, CD45RO-negative cells positively selected for CCR7, excluded terminally differentiated effector memory CD45RA+ cells. The CDR3 runs to 18 residues. The V gene lost 3 bases and the J gene lost 2 bases, with 19 bases spanning the gap. CDR1 and CDR2 (germline): MGHRA, YSYEKL. The entry originates in a study of shared clonotypes between healthy human individuals.

Sequencing used naive CD8+ T cells sorted from blood. The sequence was collected from a man in his late teens or twenties in good health. The V and J genes are TRBV4-1 and TRBJ2-2; maybe TRBD2 (6 bases). CDR3: CASSHPRDSGGNTGELFF. The CDR3 nucleotides are TGCGCCAGCAGCCACCCCCGGGACTCCGGGGGAAACACCGGGGAGCTGTTTTTT.